This TCR beta chain was recorded in a study of cytomegalovirus exposure and HLA in healthy donors. A multiplex PCR was run with 60 Vbeta primers and 13 Jbeta primers. Sequencing was performed with immunoSEQ multiplex PCR; in TCRdb, only in-frame clones are kept and a portion is missing. The sample has just over 95,000 clones, around three quarters seen once; the top ten hold approximately 8.4%. The origin of this receptor is a human donor in good health. Sequenced: PBMCs.

CDR3 loop: CASSPLGADTQYF. CDR3 sequence (DNA): TGTGCCAGCTCACCACTCGGGGCAGATACGCAGTATTTT. The chain joins TRBV18 to TRBJ2-3, with D possibly being TRBD2 (5 bases). The CDR3 consists of 13 residues. Germline values: CDR1 KGHSH, CDR2 LQKENI. Between the trimmed V and J ends, which lost 1 base and 4 bases, there was a span of 6 bases.